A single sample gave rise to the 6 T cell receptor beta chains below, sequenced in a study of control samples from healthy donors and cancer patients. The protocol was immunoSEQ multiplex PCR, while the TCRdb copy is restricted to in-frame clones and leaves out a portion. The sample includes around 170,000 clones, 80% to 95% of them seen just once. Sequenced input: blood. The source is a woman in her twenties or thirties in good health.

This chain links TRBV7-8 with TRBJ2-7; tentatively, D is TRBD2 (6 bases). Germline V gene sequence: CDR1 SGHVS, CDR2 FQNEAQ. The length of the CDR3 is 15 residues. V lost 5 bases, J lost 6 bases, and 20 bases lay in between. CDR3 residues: CASSPGGNASPEQYF. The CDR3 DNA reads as TGTGCCAGCAGCCCTGGGGGGAATGCATCCCCCGAGCAGTACTTC.

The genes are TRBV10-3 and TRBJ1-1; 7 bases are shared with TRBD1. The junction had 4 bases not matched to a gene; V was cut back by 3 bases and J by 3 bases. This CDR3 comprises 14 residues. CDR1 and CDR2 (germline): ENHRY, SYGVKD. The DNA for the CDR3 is TGTGCCATCAGTGAACGGCAGGGGGACACTGAAGCTTTCTTT. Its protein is CAISERQGDTEAFF.

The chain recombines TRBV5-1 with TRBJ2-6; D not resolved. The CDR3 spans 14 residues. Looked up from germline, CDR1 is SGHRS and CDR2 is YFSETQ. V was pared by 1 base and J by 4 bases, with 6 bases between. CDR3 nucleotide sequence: TGCGCCAGCAGCTTGAGCTCAGGGGCCAACGTCCTGACTTTC. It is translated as CASSLSSGANVLTF.

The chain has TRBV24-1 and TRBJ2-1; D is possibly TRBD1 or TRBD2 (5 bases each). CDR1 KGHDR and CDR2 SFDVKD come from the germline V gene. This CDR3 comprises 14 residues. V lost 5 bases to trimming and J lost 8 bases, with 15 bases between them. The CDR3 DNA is TGTGCCACCAGTGCCTCAACTAGGGACGATGAGCAGTTCTTC. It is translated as CATSASTRDDEQFF.

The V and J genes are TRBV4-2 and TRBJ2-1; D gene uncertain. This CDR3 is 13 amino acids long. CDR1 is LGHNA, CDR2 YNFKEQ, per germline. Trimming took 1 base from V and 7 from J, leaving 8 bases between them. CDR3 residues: CASSQADTNEQFF. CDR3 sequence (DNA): TGTGCCAGCAGCCAAGCGGATACAAATGAGCAGTTCTTC.

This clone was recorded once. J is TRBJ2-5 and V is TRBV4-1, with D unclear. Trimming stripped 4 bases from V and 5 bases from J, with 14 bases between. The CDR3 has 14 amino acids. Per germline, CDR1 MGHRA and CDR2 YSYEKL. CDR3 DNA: TGCGCCAGCAGCCCTGCTCGGACCCCGGAGACCCAGTACTTC. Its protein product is CASSPARTPETQYF.